One sample yielded the 17 T cell receptor beta chains listed below, sequenced in a study of cytomegalovirus exposure and HLA in healthy donors. PCR involved 60 Vbeta and 13 Jbeta primers. The protocol was immunoSEQ multiplex PCR, while the TCRdb copy is restricted to in-frame clones and leaves out a portion. The sample includes 210,000 or so clones, just under 85% of them seen just once. Sequencing used PBMCs. The receptors were gathered from a woman in her thirties or forties in good health and CMV-seronegative.

The chain links TRBV6-5 to TRBJ1-4; perhaps TRBD1 as D (6 bases). The V gene lost 5 bases and the J gene lost 0 bases, with 7 bases spanning the gap. Per germline, CDR1 MNHEY and CDR2 SVGAGI. The CDR3 loop spans 14 amino acids. The CDR3 nucleotides are TGTGCCAGCAGTCGGACAGCAACTAATGAAAAACTGTTTTTT. Amino acids: CASSRTATNEKLFF.

The V call is TRBV10-3, the J call TRBJ2-5; 7 bases map to TRBD1. V gave up 3 bases and J gave up 4 bases; unmatched junction bases: 2. From germline, CDR1 is ENHRY and CDR2 SYGVKD. This CDR3 region has 13 residues. The CDR3 spells CAISDRGRETQYF. DNA for the CDR3: TGTGCCATCAGTGATAGGGGGCGAGAGACCCAGTACTTC.

This chain links TRBV7-2 with TRBJ1-2; D unclear. The CDR3 runs 13 residues. Trimming stripped 5 bases from V and 1 base from J, with 8 bases between. Germline V gene lookup returns CDR1 SGHTA and CDR2 FQGNSA. CDR3 in DNA: TGTGCCAGCAGCCCGAGAATTAACTATGGCTACACCTTC. Its translation is CASSPRINYGYTF.

The chain carries TRBV19 and TRBJ1-1; 8 positions match TRBD1. The germline gives CDR1 LNHDA, CDR2 SQIVND (reference sequence). V trimming: 6 bases; J trimming: 4 bases; junction bases outside the gene matches: 7. There are 14 residues in the CDR3. CDR3 region: CASSPWTGTTEAFF. The CDR3, as DNA: TGTGCCAGTAGCCCCTGGACAGGGACCACTGAAGCTTTCTTT.

The chain is built from TRBV4-1 and TRBJ2-1, with 7 bases fitting TRBD2. Germline values: CDR1 MGHRA, CDR2 YSYEKL. J was trimmed by 5 bases and V by 3 bases; bases with no gene match: 10. This CDR3 has 16 amino acids. CDR3 bases: TGCGCCAGCAGCCAGGCCGGGGCTAGCGGAAACAATGAGCAGTTCTTC. This codes for CASSQAGASGNNEQFF.

V is TRBV29-1 and J is TRBJ1-3; TRBD1 matches at 7 bases. The ends lost 7 bases at V and 4 bases at J; junction bases unmatched: 4. CDR3 length: 12 amino acids. Germline loops: CDR1 SQVTM, CDR2 ANQGSEA. CDR3 amino acids: CSALTGGNTIYF. The CDR3 nucleotides are TGCAGCGCCCTGACAGGGGGAAACACCATATATTTT.

The rearrangement links TRBV5-4 to TRBJ1-3, with TRBD1 matching over 7 bases. Trimming at V came to 2 bases and at J to 4 bases, leaving 9 bases not matched to a gene. The CDR3 totals 16 residues. Germline V gene sequence: CDR1 SGHNT, CDR2 YYREEE (reference sequence). The CDR3 here is CASSLEPTGRGNTIYF. The CDR3 coding sequence is TGTGCCAGCAGCTTAGAACCGACAGGGCGCGGAAACACCATATATTTT.

The chain uses TRBV7-8 and TRBJ2-5; TRBD1 matches at 8 bases. CDR3 length: 13 residues. Germline CDR1 is SGHVS and CDR2 is FQNEAQ. V lost 5 bases and J lost 1; bases outside the gene matches: 0. The CDR3 DNA follows: TGTGCCAGCAGCCAGGGGGCCCAAGAGACCCAGTACTTC. Its protein product is CASSQGAQETQYF.

The rearrangement joins TRBV7-3 to TRBJ2-3; 11 nucleotides agree with TRBD2. V lost 5 bases and J lost 9; bases outside the gene matches: 10. The CDR3 extends over 15 amino acids. Per the germline V gene, CDR1 is SGHTA and CDR2 is FQGTGA. CDR3 loop: CASSPVAGGPGTQYF. In nucleotides, the CDR3 is TGTGCCAGCAGCCCAGTAGCGGGGGGGCCGGGGACGCAGTATTTT.

The chain couples TRBV5-1 to TRBJ2-3; the match to TRBD2 covers 9 bases. Trimming removed 0 bases from V and 2 bases from J; junction bases left unmatched: 4. Germline V lookup: CDR1 SGHRS, CDR2 YFSETQ. This CDR3 region has 16 residues. The CDR3 here is CASSLVAGDVTDTQYF. In DNA form, the CDR3 reads TGCGCCAGCAGCTTGGTAGCGGGGGATGTCACAGATACGCAGTATTTT.

V and J are TRBV19 and TRBJ1-2; D gene uncertain. From germline, CDR1 is LNHDA and CDR2 SQIVND (reference sequence). V was pared by 3 bases and J by 1 base, with 9 bases between. This CDR3 has 14 amino acids. The CDR3 loop is CASSIRVNNYGYTF. The CDR3 nucleotides are TGTGCCAGTAGTATCCGGGTCAATAACTATGGCTACACCTTC.

This rearrangement joins TRBV4-1 to TRBJ2-2; D remains ambiguous. The CDR3 is 13 amino acids. Between the trimmed V and J ends, which lost 4 bases and 7 bases, there was a span of 10 bases. Germline assignment: CDR1 MGHRA and CDR2 YSYEKL. The CDR3: CASSLDPNGELFF. The CDR3, as DNA: TGCGCCAGCAGCCTAGACCCCAACGGGGAGCTGTTTTTT.

J is TRBJ2-5 and V is TRBV19, with D uncertain. V lost 5 bases and J 2 bases, leaving 12 bases between the germline ends. The CDR3 spans 14 residues. Germline V gene sequence: CDR1 LNHDA, CDR2 SQIVND (reference sequence). The DNA of the CDR3 is TGTGCCAGTAGTGGTCAGGCTCCGCAAGAGACCCAGTACTTC. Encoded protein: CASSGQAPQETQYF.

The V and J genes are TRBV9 and TRBJ2-5; 8 bases match TRBD2. V lost 3 bases, J lost 4 bases, and 8 bases stayed unmatched. This CDR3 region has 15 residues. Germline lookup yields CDR1 SGDLS and CDR2 YYNGEE. The CDR3 DNA reads as TGTGCCAGCAGCGCTGGGACTAGTGTCGGAGAGACCCAGTACTTC. Protein product: CASSAGTSVGETQYF.

This clone was counted between two and nine times. The J gene is TRBJ2-3, the V gene TRBV11-2; 7 nucleotides line up with TRBD2. Per germline, CDR1 SGHAT and CDR2 FQNNGV. V lost 4 bases to trimming and J lost 0 bases; unmatched junction nucleotides: 4. The CDR3 extends over 15 amino acids. CDR3 DNA sequence: TGTGCCAGCAGCTCAACTAGCGCGAGCACAGATACGCAGTATTTT. It specifies CASSSTSASTDTQYF.

The rearrangement links TRBV7-3 to TRBJ1-1; D is possibly TRBD1 (5 bases). The CDR3 is made up of 13 amino acids. The germline gives CDR1 SGHTA, CDR2 FQGTGA. V lost 5 bases, J lost 4 bases, and 11 bases lay in between. CDR3 nucleotide sequence: TGTGCCAGCAGCCGTACAGGAAGCACTGAAGCTTTCTTT. Its protein is CASSRTGSTEAFF.

This chain joins TRBV11-3 and TRBJ2-2, with TRBD2 matching over 9 bases. CDR3 length equals 16 residues. CDR1 SGHNT and CDR2 YENEEA come from the germline V gene. J lost 2 bases, V lost 5 bases, and 6 bases had no gene match. CDR3 residues: CASSPRRGGNTGELFF. In DNA form, the CDR3 reads TGTGCCAGCAGCCCACGGCGGGGGGGCAACACCGGGGAGCTGTTTTTT. The whole variable domain, remainder taken from reference TRBV11-3 and TRBJ2-2, is EAGVVQSPRYKIIEKKQPVAFWCNPISGHNTLYWYLQNLGQGPELLIRYENEEAVDDSQLPKDRFSAERLKGVDSTLKIQPAELGDSAVYLCASSPRRGGNTGELFFGEGSRLTVL.